The T cell receptor beta chain under discussion was sequenced for a study of T cells in Graves' hyperthyroidism and ophthalmopathy. Study details: Blood was drawn when the patient was first diagnosed and still untreated. Broader study findings: Expanded thyroid clonotypes (above 0.001) were mostly also found in blood.

Amplified TCR beta CDR3 regions derived from RNA transcripts. The primer set for the first-round RT-PCR of the TCR CDR3 was HTBI. In TCRdb, the multiplex PCR reads were re-called with MiXCR into one record per CDR3 protein. The sample carries some 800,000 distinct CDR3 sequences, around 39% recorded once. This CDR3 is built from 16 residues. Germline CDR1 reads LNHDA; CDR2 reads SQIVND (reference sequence). Trimming cost V 7 bases and J 5 bases; bases outside gene matches: 8. A note on this clonotype: The antigen is unknown.

This receptor was identified in a man younger than 30 with Graves' hyperthyroidism. The genes are TRBV19 and TRBJ1-4; 12 bases map to TRBD1. Source material: blood. For the CDR3, the DNA is TGTGCCAGTAAATCGGGACAGGGGGCCTACAATGAAAAACTGTTTTTT. Its protein product is CASKSGQGAYNEKLFF.